A selection of T cell receptor beta chains follows, all from one sample in a study of spatial heterogeneity in lung cancer. TCRdb processed the 5' RACE reads anew with MiXCR; each CDR3 protein has one entry. This table has tens of thousands of distinct CDR3 sequences, roughly an eighth appearing once. Source: PBMCs, taken at surgery. These receptors were taken from a male donor with early-stage non-small cell lung cancer. Each CDR3 is given without its conserved first and last residue.

V	J	CDR3
TRBV29-1	TRBJ1-2	SVEAWGYGYT
TRBV2	TRBJ1-5	ASRAGPNQPQH
TRBV5-6	TRBJ1-4	ASSHRQIAEKLF
TRBV27	TRBJ2-1	ASSFETGGWDNEQF
TRBV7-2	TRBJ2-5	ASSLGLPGPY
TRBV7-2	TRBJ2-5	ASSSLLAGGRETQY
TRBV6-4	TRBJ1-2	ASSRAPSDYGYT
TRBV28	TRBJ2-5	ASSFLAGAGETQY
TRBV6-2/TRBV6-3	TRBJ1-5	ASSPGQGNQPQH
TRBV15	TRBJ2-6	ATSRGAALSGANVLT
TRBV5-1	TRBJ2-5	ASSLGEWGLETQY